This T cell receptor (beta chain) is drawn from a study of T cells in Graves' hyperthyroidism and ophthalmopathy. Study in general: Before any treatment, at initial diagnosis, peripheral blood was collected. Study outcomes and limitations: Blood also held most thyroid clonotypes expanded beyond 0.001.

Diagnoses used clinical symptoms, serum thyroxine and TRAb, thyroid ultrasound and orbital computed tomography. Amplification of TCR beta CDR3 regions was performed using RNA transcripts as template. Carried out on the TCR CDR3, a first-round RT-PCR used the HTBI primer set. TCRdb reprocessed the multiplex PCR reads with MiXCR, giving one entry per CDR3 protein. The data contain hundreds of thousands of distinct CDR3 sequences, more than 14% of them singletons. Regarding this clonotype: Its antigen is still unknown.

The TCR was taken from a woman between 50 and 59 years old with Graves' ophthalmopathy. The sample taken for sequencing was blood.

Here the CDR3 reads CASSLAWEGMYEQYF. CDR3 coding DNA: TGTGCCAGCAGTTTAGCTTGGGAGGGGATGTACGAGCAGTACTTC. The chain joins TRBV27 to TRBJ2-7; TRBD2 matches 7 bases. The CDR3 loop spans 15 amino acids. V gave up 2 bases and J gave up 4 bases; unmatched junction bases: 8. The germline V gene encodes CDR1 MNHEY and CDR2 SMNVEV (reference sequence).